The clone carrying this T cell receptor (beta chain) was observed once. This table comes from immunoSEQ multiplex PCR, and its TCRdb copy is limited to in-frame clones, with some not included. The sample holds more than 40,000 clones; around 78% are singletons and the top ten take less than 4.5%. This specimen belongs to a study of pediatric ulcerative colitis. The rectum was sampled with one to two pinch biopsies at colonoscopy. With 3 bases clipped from V and 8 bases from J, the junction kept 5 bases outside the gene matches. This CDR3 has 13 residues. Germline loops: CDR1 LGHNA, CDR2 YSLEER. The receptor's source is a girl aged 5 to 17 with moderate ulcerative colitis. The sequenced sample consisted of gut tissue. This chain joins TRBV4-3 and TRBJ1-1, with 8 positions matching TRBD1. The CDR3 reads CASSHQGQVEAFF. CDR3 sequence (DNA): TGCGCCAGCAGCCACCAGGGACAGGTGGAAGCTTTCTTT.